The 24 T cell receptor beta chains reported below all come from one sample, sequenced in a study of a mutant IDH1 vaccine in newly diagnosed glioma. Method: immunoSEQ multiplex PCR; TCRdb's copy keeps in-frame clones and lacks some. The table lists tens of thousands of clones, approximately 84% of them singletons. Their target antigens are unknown. Time point defined: week 11, during vaccination. Vaccinated patients received 300 ug of mutant IDH1 20-mer peptide per dose, with topical imiquimod. Sequencing used PBMCs, obtained from a glioma patient whose treatment included an IDH1 peptide vaccine. Receptors were obtained from a woman in her forties or fifties with glioma.

The chain carries TRBV5-5 and TRBJ2-2, with a possible D match to TRBD1 (5 bases). Germline V gene data show CDR1 as SGHKS and CDR2 as YYEKEE (reference sequence). Trimming took off 0 bases at V and 1 base at J, with 13 bases between the two ends. The CDR3 sequence is 17 residues long. The CDR3, as DNA: TGTGCCAGCAGCTTGGCCGTTAGGGGTATGAACACCGGGGAGCTGTTTTTT. Amino acids: CASSLAVRGMNTGELFF.

This sequence joins TRBV2 and TRBJ2-1, with D unresolved. V gave up 3 bases and J gave up 6 bases, with 3 bases separating them. CDR1 is SNHLY and CDR2 is FYNNEI in the germline V gene. CDR3 length equals 11 residues. The CDR3 DNA sequence: TGTGCCAGCAGTGAGGGCAATGAGCAGTTCTTC. Translation gives CASSEGNEQFF.

The table lists this clone with a few counts. CDR3 coding DNA: TGTGCCAGCAGCCAAGACGGACAGCCGAACACTGAAGCTTTCTTT. Protein sequence: CASSQDGQPNTEAFF. This chain uses TRBV4-2 with TRBJ1-1, with D perhaps matching TRBD1 (6 bases). V gave up 0 bases and J gave up 1 base, with 9 bases separating them. The CDR3 is made up of 15 amino acids. CDR1 and CDR2 (germline): LGHNA, YNFKEQ.

This clone was observed a few times. CDR3 in amino acids: CAISAGARTGTEAFF. The DNA of the CDR3 is TGTGCCATCAGTGCCGGGGCGCGTACTGGAACTGAAGCTTTCTTT. The chain has TRBV10-3 and TRBJ1-1; D perhaps matches TRBD1 (5 bases). Trimming removed 4 bases at V and 5 bases at J, with 17 bases between. This CDR3 spans 15 amino acids. Germline V gives CDR1 ENHRY, CDR2 SYGVKD.

This clone was picked up one time. The CDR3 DNA is TGTGCCCAATCAAACCGGGACAGGGGAACCGGGGAGCTGTTTTTT. Protein sequence: CAQSNRDRGTGELFF. The chain uses TRBV7-8 and TRBJ2-2; TRBD1 agrees at 10 bases. The length of the CDR3 is 15 residues. V shed 11 bases, J shed 5 bases, and the junction held 11 bases outside the gene matches. Germline V lookup: CDR1 SGHVS, CDR2 FQNEAQ.

The chain links TRBV7-6 to TRBJ1-1; D is perhaps TRBD1 (5 bases). Germline assignment: CDR1 SGHVS and CDR2 FNYEAQ. This CDR3 comprises 14 residues. Trimming stripped 4 bases from V and 0 bases from J, with 9 bases between. The CDR3 is CASSYEGMNTEAFF. In nucleotides, the CDR3 is TGTGCCAGCAGCTACGAGGGGATGAACACTGAAGCTTTCTTT.

The V gene is TRBV29-1, the J gene TRBJ1-2; D not resolved. This CDR3 region has 14 residues. V lost 3 bases and J 6 bases, leaving 17 bases between the germline ends. Germline CDR1 is SQVTM and CDR2 is ANQGSEA. The CDR3 DNA reads TGCAGCGTTGAGTTTCGACCCAACGGGGATGGCTACACCTTC. Amino acids: CSVEFRPNGDGYTF.

The genes are TRBV11-3 and TRBJ2-7; the match to TRBD2 covers 8 bases. J lost 0 bases, V lost 5 bases, and 12 bases had no gene match. The CDR3 consists of 17 residues. Germline CDR1 and CDR2: SGHNT and YENEEA. CDR3: CASSESKRGRISYEQYF. In nucleotides, the CDR3 is TGTGCCAGCAGCGAGAGTAAGCGGGGGAGAATCTCCTACGAGCAGTACTTC.

CDR3 sequence reads: CASSSTDTSPYEQYF. The DNA for the CDR3 is TGTGCCAGCAGCTCCACAGACACAAGTCCCTACGAGCAGTACTTC. The chain is built from TRBV7-9 and TRBJ2-7, with no clear D. Germline CDR1 is SEHNR and CDR2 is FQNEAQ (reference sequence). V was pared by 4 bases and J by 2 bases, with 15 bases between. The CDR3 covers 15 residues.

This chain connects TRBV30 to TRBJ1-6; D is possibly TRBD1 (5 bases). V lost 6 bases, J lost 6 bases, and 24 bases lay in between. CDR1 is GTSNPN, CDR2 SVGIG, per germline (reference sequence). The CDR3 sequence is 17 residues long. This CDR3 is CACPTRPKWDPNSPLHF. CDR3 bases: TGTGCCTGCCCCACCAGACCGAAATGGGACCCTAATTCACCCCTCCACTTT.

This sequence joins TRBV2 and TRBJ2-7; D might be TRBD1 or TRBD2, each matching 5 bases. The germline CDR1 and CDR2 sequences are SNHLY and FYNNEI. The CDR3 loop spans 14 amino acids. V gave up 7 bases and J gave up 5 bases, with 18 bases separating them. The CDR3 bases are TGTGCCAGCACAGAGCTATCAGGGAGCGACGAGCAGTACTTC. The encoded protein is CASTELSGSDEQYF.

V is TRBV2 and J is TRBJ2-3, with 10 nucleotides matching TRBD1. Germline values: CDR1 SNHLY, CDR2 FYNNEI. The CDR3 totals 16 residues. V lost 4 bases and J lost 6; bases outside the gene matches: 10. CDR3 sequence: CASSGRDRGGGDTQYF. The CDR3 DNA reads TGTGCCAGCAGTGGCCGGGACAGGGGAGGCGGTGATACGCAGTATTTT.

The genes are TRBV19 and TRBJ1-1; a weak D match, TRBD1 (5 bases). V was trimmed by 2 bases and J by 10 bases, leaving 14 bases between them. The CDR3 runs to 13 residues. Germline V gene sequence: CDR1 LNHDA, CDR2 SQIVND (reference sequence). CDR3 bases: TGTGCCAGTAGTATATTCGGGGCAGTTCCAGCTTTCTTT. Translation gives CASSIFGAVPAFF. Filled out from reference TRBV19 and TRBJ1-1, the complete variable domain reads DGGITQSPKYLFRKEGQNVTLSCEQNLNHDAMYWYRQDPGQGLRLIYYSQIVNDFQKGDIAEGYSVSREKKESFPLTVTSAQKNPTAFYLCASSIFGAVPAFFGQGTRLTVV.

This clone showed up just once. This rearrangement joins TRBV7-2 to TRBJ1-1, with TRBD1 identical over 8 bases. Losses at the gene ends were 5 bases for V and 1 base for J; bases not matched to a gene: 6. CDR1 and CDR2 from the germline V gene are SGHTA and FQGNSA. This CDR3 is 15 amino acids long. The CDR3 loop is CASSPPGQANTEAFF. The CDR3 DNA is TGTGCCAGCAGCCCACCGGGACAGGCGAACACTGAAGCTTTCTTT. Complete variable domain (other parts from reference TRBV7-2 and TRBJ1-1): GAGVSQSPSNKVTEKGKDVELRCDPISGHTALYWYRQSLGQGLEFLIYFQGNSAPDKSGLPSDRFSAERTGGSVSTLTIQRTQQEDSAVYLCASSPPGQANTEAFFGQGTRLTVV.

The rearrangement joins TRBV7-9 to TRBJ1-2; 7 positions agree with TRBD1. Germline V gene lookup returns CDR1 SEHNR and CDR2 FQNEAQ (reference sequence). V shed 1 base and J 0 bases; nucleotides not matched to a gene: 11. The CDR3 has 18 amino acids. CDR3 region: CASSLELHRGKTNYGYTF. The CDR3 DNA sequence: TGTGCCAGCAGCTTAGAGTTACACAGGGGAAAGACTAACTATGGCTACACCTTC. Looking up the rest from reference TRBV7-9 and TRBJ1-2 gives the full variable domain: DTGVSQNPRHKITKRGQNVTFRCDPISEHNRLYWYRQTLGQGPEFLTYFQNEAQLEKSRLLSDRFSAERPKGSFSTLEIQRTEQGDSAMYLCASSLELHRGKTNYGYTFGSGTRLTVV.

The J gene is TRBJ2-3, the V gene TRBV5-6; 10 bases are a match to TRBD2. The V and J ends lost 3 bases and 1 base, in that order; junction bases with no gene match: 2. CDR3 length: 15 residues. CDR1 is SGHDT, CDR2 YYEEEE, per germline. The CDR3 spells CASSYGTSGTDTQYF. CDR3 coding DNA: TGTGCCAGCAGCTACGGGACTAGCGGCACAGATACGCAGTATTTT. Full variable domain (missing parts from reference TRBV5-6 and TRBJ2-3): DAGVTQSPTHLIKTRGQQVTLRCSPKSGHDTVSWYQQALGQGPQFIFQYYEEEERQRGNFPDRFSGHQFPNYSSELNVNALLLGDSALYLCASSYGTSGTDTQYFGPGTRLTVL.

The chain employs TRBV5-6 and TRBJ2-3; possible D gene TRBD2, 7 bases. Germline V gene lookup returns CDR1 SGHDT and CDR2 YYEEEE. This CDR3 has 15 amino acids. Trimming stripped 3 bases from V and 0 bases from J, with 11 bases between. CDR3 region: CASSWGGGSTDTQYF. CDR3 in DNA: TGTGCCAGCAGCTGGGGAGGGGGGAGCACAGATACGCAGTATTTT.

The chain employs TRBV5-6 and TRBJ1-2; a possible D gene is TRBD1 (5 bases). V lost 3 bases and J 2 bases, leaving 8 bases between the germline ends. Germline V gene data show CDR1 as SGHDT and CDR2 as YYEEEE. The CDR3 contains 13 residues. DNA for the CDR3: TGTGCCAGCAGCTCCCAGGGAAACTATGGCTACACCTTC. Translation: CASSSQGNYGYTF.

The chain employs TRBV7-2 and TRBJ2-7; the D gene could be TRBD1 or TRBD2 (5 bases each). CDR1 and CDR2 from the germline V gene are SGHTA and FQGNSA. V was cut by 4 bases and J by 3 bases, with 13 bases left in between. The CDR3 covers 14 residues. The CDR3 protein is CASSWGWVNYEQYF. CDR3 DNA sequence: TGTGCCAGCAGCTGGGGGTGGGTAAACTACGAGCAGTACTTC.

V and J are TRBV4-3 and TRBJ1-2; D remains ambiguous. Germline V lookup: CDR1 LGHNA, CDR2 YSLEER. The V end was cut by 0 bases, the J end by 8 bases, with 19 bases between. CDR3 length: 16 amino acids. The CDR3 protein is CASSQDSADAQWGYTF. The CDR3 DNA sequence: TGCGCCAGCAGCCAAGATTCCGCGGACGCCCAATGGGGCTACACCTTC.

This chain uses TRBV5-1 with TRBJ2-7; 9 positions match TRBD1. The CDR3 is made up of 13 amino acids. From germline, CDR1 is SGHRS and CDR2 YFSETQ. Trimming at V came to 2 bases and at J to 5 bases, leaving 2 bases not matched to a gene. CDR3 amino acids: CASSLGQGNEQYF. The CDR3 bases are TGCGCCAGCAGCTTAGGACAGGGGAACGAGCAGTACTTC.

This rearrangement joins TRBV9 to TRBJ1-3, with TRBD1 as a possible D gene (6 bases). Germline V gives CDR1 SGDLS, CDR2 YYNGEE. The CDR3 is 15 amino acids. Deletions cut 2 bases from V and 1 base from J, with 10 bases between. In DNA form, the CDR3 reads TGTGCCAGCAGCGTTAGGGGGTTGTCTGGAAACACCATATATTTT. Its translation is CASSVRGLSGNTIYF.

The J gene is TRBJ1-2, the V gene TRBV5-4; D is uncertain. V dropped 1 base and J dropped 1 base, with 8 bases sitting between them. The CDR3 runs 14 residues. In germline, CDR1 is SGHNT, CDR2 YYREEE (reference sequence). The CDR3 DNA is TGTGCCAGCAGCTTGCAAGGATATAACTATGGCTACACCTTC. It translates to CASSLQGYNYGYTF.

The chain is built from TRBV29-1 and TRBJ2-1; 8 nucleotides align to TRBD1. This CDR3 is built from 13 residues. Trimming cost V 5 bases and J 8 bases; bases outside gene matches: 8. Germline CDR1 and CDR2: SQVTM and ANQGSEA. DNA for the CDR3: TGCAGCGTTTCAGCAGGGGGCGGGTATGAGCAGTTCTTC. This encodes CSVSAGGGYEQFF.